The 27 T cell receptor beta chains reported below all come from one sample, sequenced in a study of blood T cells in healthy people across ages. Together with a sample-barcoded 5' primer, a J-beta primer mix was included in a second PCR lasting about 6 to 11 cycles. TCRdb passed the 5' RACE reads through MiXCR, listing each CDR3 protein once. The sample yields about 800,000 distinct CDR3 sequences, 58% seen once. The sequencing sample was made of blood. These receptor sequences come from a man aged 25-45 years in good health.

The genes are TRBV10-3 and TRBJ2-5, with 7 bases fitting TRBD2. CDR1 is ENHRY, CDR2 SYGVKD, per germline. After removal of 5 bases from V and 2 bases from J, the junction contained 8 bases not matched to a gene. The CDR3 runs 15 residues. The CDR3 protein is CAISPGLTGQETQYF. Written as DNA, the CDR3 is TGTGCCATCAGTCCGGGACTAACGGGACAAGAGACCCAGTACTTC.

The table lists this clonotype with a few counts. The chain has TRBV27 and TRBJ2-5; 8 nucleotides line up with TRBD1. V shed 4 bases and J 5 bases; nucleotides not matched to a gene: 0. There are 12 residues in the CDR3. Germline V lookup: CDR1 MNHEY, CDR2 SMNVEV (reference sequence). The CDR3 is CASSWDRETQYF. The CDR3 coding sequence is TGTGCCAGCAGTTGGGACAGGGAGACCCAGTACTTC.

The rearrangement uses TRBV28 and TRBJ2-4; TRBD2 might be the D (7 bases). CDR1 is MDHEN and CDR2 is SYDVKM in the germline V gene. Trimming removed 5 bases at V and 13 bases at J, with 27 bases between. This CDR3 region has 16 residues. The CDR3 DNA follows: TGTGCCAGCAGTCCTCCTCTTTCGGGAGGAGGGGGAGAGCAGTACTTC. Translated: CASSPPLSGGGGEQYF.

V usage is TRBV21-1 and J usage is TRBJ1-6. TRBV21-1 is a pseudogene. The CDR3 loop spans 14 amino acids. CDR3 DNA: TGTGCCAGCAGCAGTGAGTGTGCGAATTCACCCCTCCACTTT. Amino acid sequence: CASSSECANSPLHF.

V is TRBV29-1 and J is TRBJ2-3; D ambiguous. V lost 1 base to trimming and J lost 2 bases, with 13 bases between them. The germline gives CDR1 SQVTM, CDR2 ANQGSEA. The CDR3 extends over 15 amino acids. CDR3 sequence reads: CSVEGGLRTTDTQYF. The CDR3 nucleotides read TGCAGCGTTGAAGGGGGATTACGGACCACAGATACGCAGTATTTT.

This clonotype was seen a handful of times. The rearrangement joins TRBV12-5 to TRBJ2-1; D not certain. V lost 3 bases to trimming and J lost 8 bases, with 5 bases between them. The CDR3 length is 11 residues. Germline loops: CDR1 LGHNT, CDR2 FRNRAP. For the CDR3, the DNA is TGTGCTAGTGGTTTTCGGGATGAGCAGTTCTTC. This encodes CASGFRDEQFF.

This clonotype has more than one count but fewer than ten. J is TRBJ2-3 and V is TRBV9; TRBD1 is a possible D gene (6 bases). Germline CDR1 SGDLS, CDR2 YYNGEE. V lost 3 bases, J lost 4 bases, and 15 bases lay in between. The CDR3 spans 15 residues. CDR3 bases: TGTGCCAGCAGCGCGATGGGACAAATTTCAGATACGCAGTATTTT. Translation: CASSAMGQISDTQYF.

The chain employs TRBV28 and TRBJ2-4, with a tentative D call TRBD2 (6 bases). V lost 4 bases, J lost 3 bases, and 22 bases lay in between. Germline CDR1 is MDHEN and CDR2 is SYDVKM. The CDR3 is 18 amino acids. CDR3 sequence reads: CASSSGVRVVVGKNIQYF. The DNA of the CDR3 is TGTGCCAGCAGTTCGGGAGTTAGGGTAGTGGTGGGCAAAAACATTCAGTACTTC.

The V and J genes are TRBV7-8 and TRBJ2-1; 11 positions match TRBD2. CDR3 size: 15 residues. CDR1 and CDR2 from the germline V gene are SGHVS and FQNEAQ. V was pared by 2 bases and J by 15 bases, with 12 bases of the junction left unmatched. CDR3 region: CASSLYSTSGVESFF. As DNA, the CDR3 is TGTGCCAGCAGCTTATATTCGACTAGCGGGGTGGAATCGTTCTTC. Drawing the rest from reference TRBV7-8 and TRBJ2-1, the complete variable domain is GAGVSQSPRYKVAKRGQDVALRCDPISGHVSLFWYQQALGQGPEFLTYFQNEAQLDKSGLPSDRFFAERPEGSVSTLKIQRTQQEDSAVYLCASSLYSTSGVESFFGPGTRLTVL.

This clonotype was found a few times. This sequence joins TRBV29-1 and TRBJ1-2; D is possibly TRBD1 (5 bases). V was cut by 2 bases and J by 3 bases, with 7 bases left in between. There are 12 residues in the CDR3. CDR1 is SQVTM and CDR2 is ANQGSEA in the germline V gene. The CDR3 bases are TGCAGCGTTGAAAAAGGGGACTATGGCTACACCTTC. It yields the protein CSVEKGDYGYTF.

This clonotype appeared a few times. This sequence joins TRBV4-3 and TRBJ2-1; 7 nucleotides match TRBD2. V was clipped by 2 bases and J by 7 bases; unmatched bases: 8. Per germline, CDR1 LGHNA and CDR2 YSLEER. The CDR3 totals 15 residues. The CDR3 DNA reads TGCGCCAGCAGCCAATCGCTGAGCGGGGTTAATGAGCAGTTCTTC. Amino acid sequence: CASSQSLSGVNEQFF.

The chain combines TRBV5-4 with TRBJ1-2; D is possibly TRBD1 (5 bases). The CDR3 contains 14 residues. The V gene's germline CDR1 is SGHNT and CDR2 YYREEE (reference sequence). The germline V and J ends were trimmed by 4 bases and 4 bases, with 14 bases remaining between them. Here the CDR3 DNA reads TGTGCCAGCAGCCGTGACAGCTTGGTCTATGGCTACACCTTC. It encodes CASSRDSLVYGYTF.

V usage is TRBV24-1 and J usage is TRBJ2-1; TRBD2 aligns across 7 bases. This CDR3 is 21 amino acids long. J gave up 2 bases and V 2 bases, and 20 bases lay outside the gene matches. Germline V gene lookup returns CDR1 KGHDR and CDR2 SFDVKD. CDR3 nucleotide sequence: TGTGCCACCAGTGATTCCCACGAACCTAGCTGGAGGGCGGGGGCCTACAATGAGCAGTTCTTC. Protein sequence: CATSDSHEPSWRAGAYNEQFF.

The rearrangement uses TRBV11-3 and TRBJ2-1; a possible D gene is TRBD2 (5 bases). Germline-derived CDR1 and CDR2 are SGHNT and YENEEA. The CDR3 runs 13 residues. Trimming shortened V by 0 bases and J by 8 bases, and 8 bases separated the two germline ends. CDR3 sequence: CASSLDRGYEQFF. The CDR3 DNA is TGTGCCAGCAGCTTAGACCGCGGGTATGAGCAGTTCTTC.

The chain couples TRBV2 to TRBJ2-4; a weak D match, TRBD2 (6 bases). The last part of the DNA fits TRBJ2-5 better; the J call may be wrong. From germline, CDR1 is SNHLY and CDR2 FYNNEI. The CDR3 contains 16 residues. The CDR3 sequence: CASSEFGTFLQETQYF. In DNA form, the CDR3 reads TGTGCCAGCAGTGAATTCGGGACTTTCCTTCAAGAGACCCAGTACTTC.

This clonotype was recorded a few times. This chain uses TRBV20-1 with TRBJ2-6; 10 nucleotides align to TRBD2. The CDR3 is 15 residues long. Germline CDR1 and CDR2: DFQATT and SNEGSKA (reference sequence). The trim removed 6 bases at V and 1 base at J, leaving 3 bases unmatched. The CDR3 sequence: CSAASGSSGANVLTF. CDR3 bases: TGCAGTGCCGCTAGCGGGAGTTCTGGGGCCAACGTCCTGACTTTC.

The V call is TRBV2, the J call TRBJ1-2, with TRBD1 identical over 8 bases. This CDR3 has 14 amino acids. Looked up from germline, CDR1 is SNHLY and CDR2 is FYNNEI. Trimming took 7 bases from V and 5 from J; bases not matched to a gene: 9. CDR3 DNA: TGTGCCAGCACAGTGGCACAGGGGGGTTATGGCTACACCTTC. Protein sequence: CASTVAQGGYGYTF.

In nucleotides, the CDR3 is TGCAGTGCTAGAGATCCCCTAGCGGGAGGGTCGCAGTACTTC. It specifies CSARDPLAGGSQYF. The chain joins TRBV20-1 to TRBJ2-7, with 12 bases matching TRBD2. CDR1 is DFQATT, CDR2 SNEGSKA, per germline (reference sequence). Unmatched junction bases numbered 6, after V lost 0 bases and J lost 9 bases. There are 14 residues in the CDR3.

The J gene is TRBJ1-2, the V gene TRBV28; perhaps TRBD1 as D (6 bases). Trimming took off 7 bases at V and 2 bases at J, with 11 bases between the two ends. This CDR3 contains 13 residues. Germline V gene data show CDR1 as MDHEN and CDR2 as SYDVKM. CDR3 residues: CASNQGWNYGYTF. Written as DNA, the CDR3 is TGTGCCAGCAACCAGGGGTGGAACTATGGCTACACCTTC.

The table lists this clonotype with a few counts. This chain joins TRBV27 and TRBJ1-2, with 8 bases aligning to TRBD1. V lost 3 bases to trimming and J lost 5 bases; unmatched junction nucleotides: 2. Germline assignment: CDR1 MNHEY and CDR2 SMNVEV (reference sequence). The length of the CDR3 is 13 residues. This CDR3 is CASSFRQGYGYTF. The CDR3 DNA sequence: TGTGCCAGCAGTTTCCGACAGGGGTATGGCTACACCTTC.

This sequence joins TRBV14 and TRBJ2-7; D may be TRBD2 (6 bases). CDR1 and CDR2 from the germline V gene are SGHDN and FVKESK. The CDR3 extends over 15 amino acids. V gave up 0 bases and J gave up 1 base, with 10 bases separating them. CDR3 in amino acids: CASSQEGAGSYEQYF. DNA for the CDR3: TGTGCCAGCAGCCAAGAAGGGGCGGGATCCTACGAGCAGTACTTC.

V gene TRBV5-1 combines with J gene TRBJ2-5; 11 bases line up with TRBD2. CDR3 length equals 17 residues. J was trimmed by 2 bases and V by 0 bases; bases with no gene match: 6. The germline V gene has CDR1 SGHRS and CDR2 YFSETQ. The CDR3 reads CASSLVLAGELQETQYF. The CDR3, as DNA: TGCGCCAGCAGCTTGGTACTAGCGGGGGAGCTTCAAGAGACCCAGTACTTC.

The chain joins TRBV6-6 to TRBJ1-5; D not resolved. In germline, CDR1 is MNHNY, CDR2 SVGAGI (reference sequence). V shed 0 bases and J shed 5 bases, with 11 bases lying between them. This CDR3 spans 15 amino acids. In DNA, the CDR3 is TGTGCCAGCAGTTACTCCCCGGACTGGGATCAGCCCCAGCATTTT. This encodes CASSYSPDWDQPQHF.

At least ten counts were recorded for this clonotype. The chain uses TRBV21-1 and TRBJ2-7; the table's D call, TRBD1, has no DNA check behind it. TRBV21-1 is shown as a pseudogene. The CDR3 is 15 residues long. This chain's CDR3 is CASYGGRQRAYEQYF. CDR3 DNA sequence: TGTGCCAGCTACGGTGGAAGACAGCGCGCCTACGAGCAGTACTTC.

The CDR3 bases are TGCAGTGCTAGAGATTTTCCCGTAACGAGCTACGAGCAGTACTTC. Its translation is CSARDFPVTSYEQYF. This chain connects TRBV20-1 to TRBJ2-7; the D is unclear. From germline, CDR1 is DFQATT and CDR2 SNEGSKA (reference sequence). V lost 0 bases to trimming and J lost 3 bases, with 15 bases between them. This CDR3 region has 15 residues.

The V gene is TRBV20-1, the J gene TRBJ2-5; D is perhaps TRBD1 (6 bases). The CDR3 runs to 11 residues. The germline V gene has CDR1 DFQATT and CDR2 SNEGSKA (reference sequence). The V and J ends lost 1 base and 12 bases respectively, with 12 bases between them. CDR3 protein: CSARGPSGEYF. The CDR3 DNA reads TGCAGTGCTAGAGGGCCTTCAGGGGAGTACTTC.

This clonotype appeared once. The chain combines TRBV12-3 or TRBV12-4 with TRBJ1-5; tentatively, D is TRBD1 (6 bases). V was shortened by 1 base and J by 11 bases, with 18 bases between the two germline ends. The CDR3 is 15 residues long. The CDR3 loop reads CASSLGLTGTPSQHF. CDR3 nucleotides: TGTGCCAGCAGTTTAGGACTTACCGGGACACCATCCCAGCATTTT.